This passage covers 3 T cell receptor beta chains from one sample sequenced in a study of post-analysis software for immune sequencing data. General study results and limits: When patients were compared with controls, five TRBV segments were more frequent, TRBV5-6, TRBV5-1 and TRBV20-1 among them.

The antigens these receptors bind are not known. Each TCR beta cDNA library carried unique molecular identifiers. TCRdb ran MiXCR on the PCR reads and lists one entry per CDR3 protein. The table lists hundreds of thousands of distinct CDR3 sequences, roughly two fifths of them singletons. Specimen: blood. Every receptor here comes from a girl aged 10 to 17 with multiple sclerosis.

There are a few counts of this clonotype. Here the CDR3 reads CASSLASGGAHEQFF. Here the CDR3 DNA reads TGTGCCAGCAGCTTGGCTAGCGGGGGGGCCCATGAGCAGTTCTTC. The rearrangement uses TRBV5-8 and TRBJ2-1, with 12 bases fitting TRBD2. The V and J ends lost 0 bases and 8 bases, in that order; junction bases with no gene match: 3. This CDR3 is built from 15 residues. Germline V gives CDR1 SGHTS, CDR2 YDEGEE. Combining the CDR3 with reference TRBV5-8 and TRBJ2-1 gives the whole variable domain EAGVTQSPTHLIKTRGQQATLRCSPISGHTSVYWYQQALGLGLQFLLWYDEGEERNRGNFPPRFSGRQFPNYSSELNVNALELEDSALYLCASSLASGGAHEQFFGPGTRLTVL.

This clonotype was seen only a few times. CDR3 residues: CSAGPGYNSPLHF. The CDR3 DNA reads as TGCAGTGCTGGACCTGGCTATAATTCACCCCTCCACTTT. The chain uses TRBV20-1 and TRBJ1-6; D is undetermined. Germline V gene data show CDR1 as DFQATT and CDR2 as SNEGSKA (reference sequence). This CDR3 has 13 residues. Trimming took 5 bases from V and 3 from J, leaving 8 bases between them.

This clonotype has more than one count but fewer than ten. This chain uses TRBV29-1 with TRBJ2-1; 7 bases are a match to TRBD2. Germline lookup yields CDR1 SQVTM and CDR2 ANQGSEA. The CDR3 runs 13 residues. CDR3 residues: CALQAGRPNEQFF. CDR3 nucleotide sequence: TGCGCTCTTCAAGCGGGGCGCCCCAATGAGCAGTTCTTC.